One TCR beta chain is described in this entry. Per the study methods: Amplified reference gene primers provided the basis for estimating nucleated cell counts. This table comes from immunoSEQ multiplex PCR, and its TCRdb copy is limited to in-frame clones, with some not included. V, J and clone size are those of that table, while D and trimming were read from the DNA. Counted here are some 40,000 clones, about 88% occurring once; the ten biggest clones make up 2% to 2.5%. CDR3 length: 14 amino acids. CDR1 SGHTA and CDR2 FQGNSA come from the germline V gene. V was pared by 8 bases and J by 0 bases, with 6 bases of the junction left unmatched. This sample was taken from a study of blood T cell repertoires in COVID-19. The overall study: Some COVID-19 samples were acute and others convalescent; all came from the United States, Italy and Spain. PBMCs, B-cell-depleted T cells, or T cells provided the cDNA or gDNA that made up the material.

The genes are TRBV7-2 and TRBJ1-1; 7 positions agree with TRBD1. The sample comprised peripheral blood. The receptor was derived from a human donor in a cohort sampled during active COVID-19. The CDR3 is CASCSGQMNTEAFF. In DNA, the CDR3 is TGTGCCAGCTGCTCGGGACAGATGAACACTGAAGCTTTCTTT.